The 11 T cell receptor beta chains given below trace back to one sample, sequenced in a study of blood T cell repertoires in COVID-19 (TCRdb year 2020). Receptor amplification or capture employed the immunoSEQ multiplex PCR assay. The clones in this table, taken by TCRdb from immuneACCESS, are in-frame only. Not every clone is retained; where verified, under half of the shortfall comes from an unresolved V gene, and the cause of the rest is unknown. The table for this sample lists about 120,000 clones; roughly 90% of them were counted only once. More than 3% of the sample lies in the top ten. Sequencing was carried out using peripheral blood. These receptors were collected from a woman aged 60 to 75 with COVID-19, enrolled during active disease.

This chain connects TRBV7-2 to TRBJ2-3; 9 bases are shared with TRBD1. V shed 3 bases and J 0 bases; nucleotides not matched to a gene: 4. The CDR3 loop spans 16 amino acids. Germline loops: CDR1 SGHTA, CDR2 FQGNSA. For the CDR3, the DNA is TGTGCCAGCAGCTTTTTCGACAGGGGGAGCACAGATACGCAGTATTTT. This sequence encodes CASSFFDRGSTDTQYF.

This clone was counted a single time. This chain uses TRBV4-2 with TRBJ2-7; D unclear. Per germline, CDR1 LGHNA and CDR2 YNFKEQ. Trimming removed 0 bases at V and 2 bases at J, with 11 bases between. The CDR3 is 15 residues long. The CDR3 DNA sequence: TGTGCCAGCAGCCAAGAGGGCAGCTCAACCTACGAGCAGTACTTC. Its protein product is CASSQEGSSTYEQYF.

This sequence joins TRBV4-3 and TRBJ1-1; D not certain. This CDR3 contains 13 residues. V dropped 1 base and J dropped 5 bases, with 8 bases sitting between them. The V gene's germline CDR1 is LGHNA and CDR2 YSLEER. This CDR3 is CASSQGVQTEAFF. The CDR3 DNA sequence: TGCGCCAGCAGCCAAGGTGTACAGACTGAAGCTTTCTTT.

The gene calls are TRBV27 and TRBJ1-5; D is uncertain. The V end lost 2 bases, the J end lost 7 bases, and 6 bases lay between the germline ends. Germline CDR1 and CDR2: MNHEY and SMNVEV (reference sequence). The CDR3 runs to 12 residues. The CDR3 nucleotides read TGTGCCAGCAGTTTAAGAGGGCAGCCCCAGCATTTT. Translation: CASSLRGQPQHF.

The J gene is TRBJ1-5, the V gene TRBV2; TRBD1 might be the D (5 bases). This CDR3 has 13 residues. V lost 7 bases and J lost 3, with 10 bases in between. Germline V gives CDR1 SNHLY, CDR2 FYNNEI. CDR3 DNA: TGTGCCAGCACCCCGGGGGACAATCAGCCCCAGCATTTT. Its protein product is CASTPGDNQPQHF.

The chain links TRBV20-1 to TRBJ2-1; TRBD1 aligns across 7 bases. Germline values: CDR1 DFQATT, CDR2 SNEGSKA (reference sequence). Unmatched junction bases numbered 3, after V lost 6 bases and J lost 7 bases. The CDR3 spans 11 residues. CDR3 DNA: TGCAGTGCAGGGGGCGCGAATGAGCAGTTCTTC. This gives the protein CSAGGANEQFF.

The chain is built from TRBV5-1 and TRBJ1-5, with unresolved D. Germline V gene sequence: CDR1 SGHRS, CDR2 YFSETQ. There are 14 residues in the CDR3. Trimming removed 1 base at V and 5 bases at J, with 10 bases between. DNA for the CDR3: TGCGCCAGCAGCTTGTCAGGTTCTCATCAGCCCCAGCATTTT. Amino acids: CASSLSGSHQPQHF.

The V gene is TRBV20-1, the J gene TRBJ1-5; D is unresolved. CDR1 and CDR2 (germline): DFQATT, SNEGSKA (reference sequence). Trimming removed 3 bases from V and 6 bases from J, with 12 bases in between. The CDR3 spans 13 residues. The CDR3: CSASPGIGQPQHF. The CDR3 nucleotides are TGCAGTGCTAGTCCGGGGATAGGTCAGCCCCAGCATTTT.

The sample holds one count of this clone. CDR3 protein: CASSLRGEGYEQYF. CDR3 DNA: TGTGCCAGCAGCTTACGCGGGGAGGGCTACGAGCAGTACTTC. V gene TRBV7-2 combines with J gene TRBJ2-7, with 7 bases lining up with TRBD2. The ends lost 2 bases at V and 3 bases at J; junction bases unmatched: 4. Germline V gives CDR1 SGHTA, CDR2 FQGNSA. This CDR3 contains 14 residues.

The rearrangement uses TRBV6-5 and TRBJ2-7, with D unclear. Trimming shortened V by 2 bases and J by 3 bases, and 8 bases separated the two germline ends. CDR1 MNHEY and CDR2 SVGAGI come from the germline V gene. This CDR3 comprises 13 residues. In nucleotides, the CDR3 is TGTGCCAGCAGTTACCCAAGCTTCTACGAGCAGTACTTC. Its protein is CASSYPSFYEQYF.

The chain recombines TRBV19 with TRBJ1-2; the match to TRBD1 covers 8 bases. Germline CDR1 LNHDA, CDR2 SQIVND (reference sequence). V was pared by 9 bases and J by 1 base, with 7 bases of the junction left unmatched. This CDR3 is built from 14 residues. Here the CDR3 DNA reads TGTGCCAGCAAATCGACAGGGGTTAACTATGGCTACACCTTC. It encodes CASKSTGVNYGYTF.